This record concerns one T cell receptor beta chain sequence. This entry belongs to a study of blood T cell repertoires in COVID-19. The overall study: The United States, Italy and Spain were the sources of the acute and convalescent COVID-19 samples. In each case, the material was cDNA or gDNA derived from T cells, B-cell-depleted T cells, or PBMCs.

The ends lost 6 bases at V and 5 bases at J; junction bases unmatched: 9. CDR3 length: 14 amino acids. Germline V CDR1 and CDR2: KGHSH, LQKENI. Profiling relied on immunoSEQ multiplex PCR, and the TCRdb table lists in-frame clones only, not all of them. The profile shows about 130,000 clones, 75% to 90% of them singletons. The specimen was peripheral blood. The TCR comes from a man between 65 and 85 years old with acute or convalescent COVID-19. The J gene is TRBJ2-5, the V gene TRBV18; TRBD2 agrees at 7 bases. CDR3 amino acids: CASSRDYLGETQYF. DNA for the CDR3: TGTGCCAGCTCTCGGGACTATTTAGGGGAGACCCAGTACTTC.